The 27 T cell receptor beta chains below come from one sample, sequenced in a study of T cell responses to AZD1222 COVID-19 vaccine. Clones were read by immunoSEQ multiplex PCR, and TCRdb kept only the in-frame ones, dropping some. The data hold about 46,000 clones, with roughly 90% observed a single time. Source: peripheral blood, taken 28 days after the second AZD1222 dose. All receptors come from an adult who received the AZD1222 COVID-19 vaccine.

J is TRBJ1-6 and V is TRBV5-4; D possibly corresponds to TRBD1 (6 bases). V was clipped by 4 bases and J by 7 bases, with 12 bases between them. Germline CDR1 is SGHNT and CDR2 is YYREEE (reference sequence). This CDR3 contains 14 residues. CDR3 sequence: CASSRTVKNSPLHF. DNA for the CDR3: TGTGCCAGCAGCCGGACAGTGAAGAATTCACCCCTCCACTTT.

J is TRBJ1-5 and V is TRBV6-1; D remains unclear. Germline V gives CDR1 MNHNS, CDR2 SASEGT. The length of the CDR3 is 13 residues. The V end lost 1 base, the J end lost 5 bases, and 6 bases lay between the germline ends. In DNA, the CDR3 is TGTGCCAGCAGTGAAGTTGGCCATCAGCCCCAGCATTTT. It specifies CASSEVGHQPQHF.

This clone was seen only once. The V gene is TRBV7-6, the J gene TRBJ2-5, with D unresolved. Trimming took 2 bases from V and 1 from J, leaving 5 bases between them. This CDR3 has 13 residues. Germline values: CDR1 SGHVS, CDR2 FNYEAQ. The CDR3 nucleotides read TGTGCCAGCAGCTTACTTATCCAAGAGACCCAGTACTTC. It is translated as CASSLLIQETQYF. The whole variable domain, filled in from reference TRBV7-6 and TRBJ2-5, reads GAGVSQSPRYKVTKRGQDVALRCDPISGHVSLYWYRQALGQGPEFLTYFNYEAQQDKSGLPNDRFSAERPEGSISTLTIQRTEQRDSAMYRCASSLLIQETQYFGPGTRLLVL.

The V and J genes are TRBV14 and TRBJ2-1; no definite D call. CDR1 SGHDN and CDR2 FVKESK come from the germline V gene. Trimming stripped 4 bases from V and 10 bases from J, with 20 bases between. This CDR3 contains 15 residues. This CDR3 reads CASSLFTGRPSEQFF. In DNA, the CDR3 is TGTGCCAGCAGCCTGTTTACCGGCAGGCCCAGCGAGCAGTTCTTC. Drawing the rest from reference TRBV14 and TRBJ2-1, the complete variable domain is EAGVTQFPSHSVIEKGQTVTLRCDPISGHDNLYWYRRVMGKEIKFLLHFVKESKQDESGMPNNRFLAERTGGTYSTLKVQPAELEDSGVYFCASSLFTGRPSEQFFGPGTRLTVL.

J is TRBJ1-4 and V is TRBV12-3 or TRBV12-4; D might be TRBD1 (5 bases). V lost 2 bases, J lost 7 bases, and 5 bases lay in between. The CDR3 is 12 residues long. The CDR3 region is CASSLQGEKLFF. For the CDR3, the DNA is TGTGCCAGCAGTTTACAGGGTGAAAAACTGTTTTTT.

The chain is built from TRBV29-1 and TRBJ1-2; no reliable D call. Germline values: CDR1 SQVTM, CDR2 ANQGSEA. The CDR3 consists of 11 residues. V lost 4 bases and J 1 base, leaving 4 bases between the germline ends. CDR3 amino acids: CSVVDNYGYTF. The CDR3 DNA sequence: TGCAGCGTTGTGGATAACTATGGCTACACCTTC.

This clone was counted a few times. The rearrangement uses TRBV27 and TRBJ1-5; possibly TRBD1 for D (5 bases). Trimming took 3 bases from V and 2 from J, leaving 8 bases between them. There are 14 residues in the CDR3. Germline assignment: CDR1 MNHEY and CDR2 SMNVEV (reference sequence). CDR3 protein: CASSFRVGNQPQHF. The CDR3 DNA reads TGTGCCAGCAGTTTCAGGGTCGGCAATCAGCCCCAGCATTTT.

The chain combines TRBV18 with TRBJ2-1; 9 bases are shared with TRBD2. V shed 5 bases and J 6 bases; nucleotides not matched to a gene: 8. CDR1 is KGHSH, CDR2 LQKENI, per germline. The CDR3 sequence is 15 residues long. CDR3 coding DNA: TGTGCCAGCTCAGAAATAGCGGGAGCGGGCAATGAGCAGTTCTTC. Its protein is CASSEIAGAGNEQFF.

In DNA, the CDR3 is TGTGCCAGCAGCGCACAGGGGGCCAAAAACATTCAGTACTTC. Protein product: CASSAQGAKNIQYF. J is TRBJ2-4 and V is TRBV5-6; 7 positions match TRBD1. The V segment lost 4 bases and the J segment 1 base; nucleotides outside the gene matches: 2. The CDR3 is 14 residues long. In germline, CDR1 is SGHDT, CDR2 YYEEEE. Full variable domain (outside the CDR3, taken from reference TRBV5-6 and TRBJ2-4): DAGVTQSPTHLIKTRGQQVTLRCSPKSGHDTVSWYQQALGQGPQFIFQYYEEEERQRGNFPDRFSGHQFPNYSSELNVNALLLGDSALYLCASSAQGAKNIQYFGAGTRLSVL.

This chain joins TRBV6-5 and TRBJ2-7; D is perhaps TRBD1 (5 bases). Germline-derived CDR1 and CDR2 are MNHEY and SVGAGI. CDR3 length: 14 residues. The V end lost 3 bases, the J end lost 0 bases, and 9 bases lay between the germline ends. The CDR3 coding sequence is TGTGCCAGCAGTTATTCAGGGAACTCCTACGAGCAGTACTTC. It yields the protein CASSYSGNSYEQYF.

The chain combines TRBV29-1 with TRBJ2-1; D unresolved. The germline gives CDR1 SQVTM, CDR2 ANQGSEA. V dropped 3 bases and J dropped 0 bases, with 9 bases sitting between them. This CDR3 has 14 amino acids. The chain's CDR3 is CSVDSRVSYNEQFF. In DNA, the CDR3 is TGCAGCGTTGATAGCCGAGTCTCCTACAATGAGCAGTTCTTC.

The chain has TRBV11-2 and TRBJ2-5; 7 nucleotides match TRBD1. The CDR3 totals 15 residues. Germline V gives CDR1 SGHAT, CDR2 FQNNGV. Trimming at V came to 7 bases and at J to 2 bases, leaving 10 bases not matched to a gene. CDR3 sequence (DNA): TGTGCCAGCACCAAAACCCGGACAGGTCAAGAGACCCAGTACTTC. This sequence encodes CASTKTRTGQETQYF.

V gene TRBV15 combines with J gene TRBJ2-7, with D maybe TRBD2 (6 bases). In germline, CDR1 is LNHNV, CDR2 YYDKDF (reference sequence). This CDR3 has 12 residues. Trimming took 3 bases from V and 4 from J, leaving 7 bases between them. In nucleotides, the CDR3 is TGTGCCACCAGCAGGACTAGATACGAGCAGTACTTC. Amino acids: CATSRTRYEQYF.

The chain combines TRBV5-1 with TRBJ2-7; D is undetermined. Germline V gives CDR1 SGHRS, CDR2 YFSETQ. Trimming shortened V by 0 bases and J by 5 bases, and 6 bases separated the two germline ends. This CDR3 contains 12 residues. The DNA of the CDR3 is TGCGCCAGCAGCTTGGACCTGGACGAGCAGTACTTC. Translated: CASSLDLDEQYF.

The CDR3 DNA sequence: TGTGCCACCAGCAGAATACAGGGGGATGGCTACACCTTC. It codes for CATSRIQGDGYTF. This chain connects TRBV15 to TRBJ1-2; 8 bases align to TRBD1. V was clipped by 2 bases and J by 6 bases; unmatched bases: 2. The CDR3 runs to 13 residues. Germline V lookup: CDR1 LNHNV, CDR2 YYDKDF (reference sequence).

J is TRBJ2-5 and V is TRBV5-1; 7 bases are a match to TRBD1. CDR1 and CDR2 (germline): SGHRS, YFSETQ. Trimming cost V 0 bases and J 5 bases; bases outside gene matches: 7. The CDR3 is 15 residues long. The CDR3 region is CASSLGPTGVETQYF. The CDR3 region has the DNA TGCGCCAGCAGCTTGGGACCTACAGGGGTCGAGACCCAGTACTTC.

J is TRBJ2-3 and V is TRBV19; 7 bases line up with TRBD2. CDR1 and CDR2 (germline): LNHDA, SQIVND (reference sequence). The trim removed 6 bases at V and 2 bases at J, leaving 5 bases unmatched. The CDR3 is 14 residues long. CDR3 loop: CASRAGSLTDTQYF. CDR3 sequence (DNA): TGTGCCAGTAGAGCGGGGTCCCTCACAGATACGCAGTATTTT.

As DNA, the CDR3 is TGTGCCAGCAGCTTTTCCGCGGGACAGGGGTTTGGCTACACCTTC. Its translation is CASSFSAGQGFGYTF. The rearrangement joins TRBV5-6 to TRBJ1-2; 10 bases fit TRBD1. The V and J ends lost 2 bases and 7 bases, in that order; junction bases with no gene match: 8. The CDR3 contains 15 residues. Looked up from germline, CDR1 is SGHDT and CDR2 is YYEEEE.

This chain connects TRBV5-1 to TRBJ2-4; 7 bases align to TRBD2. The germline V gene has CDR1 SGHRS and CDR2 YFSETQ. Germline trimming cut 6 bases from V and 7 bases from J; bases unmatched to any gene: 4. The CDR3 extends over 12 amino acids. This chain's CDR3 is CASMGGDNIQYF. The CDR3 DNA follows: TGCGCCAGCATGGGAGGGGATAACATTCAGTACTTC.

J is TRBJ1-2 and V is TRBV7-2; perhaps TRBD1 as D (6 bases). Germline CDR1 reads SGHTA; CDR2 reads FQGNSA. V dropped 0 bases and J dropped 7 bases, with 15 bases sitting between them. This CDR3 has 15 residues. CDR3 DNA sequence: TGTGCCAGCAGCTTAGCGAACAGGGTGGGAAGTGGCTACACCTTC. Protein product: CASSLANRVGSGYTF.

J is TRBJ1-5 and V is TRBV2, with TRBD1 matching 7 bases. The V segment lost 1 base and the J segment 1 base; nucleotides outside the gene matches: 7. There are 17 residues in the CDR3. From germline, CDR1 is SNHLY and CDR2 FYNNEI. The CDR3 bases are TGTGCCAGCAGTGAAGGACTGACAGGGTACAGCAATCAGCCCCAGCATTTT. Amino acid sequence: CASSEGLTGYSNQPQHF.

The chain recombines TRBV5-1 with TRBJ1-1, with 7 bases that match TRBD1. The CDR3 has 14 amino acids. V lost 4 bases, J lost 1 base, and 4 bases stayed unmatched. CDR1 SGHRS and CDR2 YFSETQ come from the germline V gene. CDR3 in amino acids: CASSPGQRNTEAFF. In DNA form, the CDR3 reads TGCGCCAGCAGCCCGGGACAGCGGAACACTGAAGCTTTCTTT.

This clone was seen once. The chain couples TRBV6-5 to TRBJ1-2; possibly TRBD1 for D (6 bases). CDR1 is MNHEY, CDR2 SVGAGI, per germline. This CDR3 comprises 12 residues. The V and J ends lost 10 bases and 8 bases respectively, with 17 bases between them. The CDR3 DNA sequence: TGTGCCACCCGATTACAGGGTTGGGGCTACACCTTC. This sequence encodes CATRLQGWGYTF.

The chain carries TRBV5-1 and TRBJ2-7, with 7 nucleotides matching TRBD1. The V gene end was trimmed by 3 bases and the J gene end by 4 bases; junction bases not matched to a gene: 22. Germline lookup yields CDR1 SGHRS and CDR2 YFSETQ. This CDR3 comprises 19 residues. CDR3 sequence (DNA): TGCGCCAGCAGCTGGTCGCGGACAGGCCCCCGGAAGGTATCGTACGAGCAGTACTTC. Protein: CASSWSRTGPRKVSYEQYF.

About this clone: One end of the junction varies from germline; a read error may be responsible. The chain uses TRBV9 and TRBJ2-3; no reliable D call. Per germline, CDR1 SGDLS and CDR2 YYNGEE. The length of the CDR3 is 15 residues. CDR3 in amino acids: CASTVSPLSTDTQYF. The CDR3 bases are TGTGCCAGCACCGTAAGTCCGCTTAGCACAGATACGCAGTATTTT.

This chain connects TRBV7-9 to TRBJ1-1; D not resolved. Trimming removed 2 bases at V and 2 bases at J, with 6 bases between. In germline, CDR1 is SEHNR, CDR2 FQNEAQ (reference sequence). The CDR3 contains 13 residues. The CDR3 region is CASSLQENTEAFF. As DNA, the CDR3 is TGTGCCAGCAGCTTACAGGAAAACACTGAAGCTTTCTTT. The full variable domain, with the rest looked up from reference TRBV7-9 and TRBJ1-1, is DTGVSQNPRHKITKRGQNVTFRCDPISEHNRLYWYRQTLGQGPEFLTYFQNEAQLEKSRLLSDRFSAERPKGSFSTLEIQRTEQGDSAMYLCASSLQENTEAFFGQGTRLTVV.

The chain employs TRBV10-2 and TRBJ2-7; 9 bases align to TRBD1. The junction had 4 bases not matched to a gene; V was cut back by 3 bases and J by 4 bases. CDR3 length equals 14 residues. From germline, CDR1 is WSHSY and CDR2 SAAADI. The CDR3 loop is CASSEPGQGYEQYF. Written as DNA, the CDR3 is TGCGCCAGCAGTGAACCGGGACAGGGTTACGAGCAGTACTTC.